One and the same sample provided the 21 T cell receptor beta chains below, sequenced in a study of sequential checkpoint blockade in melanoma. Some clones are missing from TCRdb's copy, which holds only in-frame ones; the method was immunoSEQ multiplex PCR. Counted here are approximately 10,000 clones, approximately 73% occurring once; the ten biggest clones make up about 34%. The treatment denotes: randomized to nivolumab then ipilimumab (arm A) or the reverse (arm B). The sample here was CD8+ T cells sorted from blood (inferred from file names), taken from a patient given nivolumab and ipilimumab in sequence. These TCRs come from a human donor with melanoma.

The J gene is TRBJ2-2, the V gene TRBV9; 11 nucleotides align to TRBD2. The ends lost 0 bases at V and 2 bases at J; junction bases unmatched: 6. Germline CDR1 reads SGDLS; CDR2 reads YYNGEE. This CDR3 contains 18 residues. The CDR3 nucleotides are TGTGCCAGCAGCGTAGGCGTAGCGGGGGGGTACAACACCGGGGAGCTGTTTTTT. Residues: CASSVGVAGGYNTGELFF.

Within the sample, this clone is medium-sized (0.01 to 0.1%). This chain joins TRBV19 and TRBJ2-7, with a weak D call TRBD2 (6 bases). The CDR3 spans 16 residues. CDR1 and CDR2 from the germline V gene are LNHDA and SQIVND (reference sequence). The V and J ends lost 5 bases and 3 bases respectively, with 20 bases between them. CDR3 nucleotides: TGTGCCAGTAGTGTTGTCGGGAGCACGGGTAACTACGAGCAGTACTTC. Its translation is CASSVVGSTGNYEQYF.

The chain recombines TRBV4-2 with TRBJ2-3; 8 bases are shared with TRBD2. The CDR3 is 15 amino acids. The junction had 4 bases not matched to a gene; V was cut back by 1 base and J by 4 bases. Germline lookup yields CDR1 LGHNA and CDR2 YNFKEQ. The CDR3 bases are TGTGCCAGCAGCCAAGTCGGGACTAGTGCAGATACGCAGTATTTT. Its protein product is CASSQVGTSADTQYF.

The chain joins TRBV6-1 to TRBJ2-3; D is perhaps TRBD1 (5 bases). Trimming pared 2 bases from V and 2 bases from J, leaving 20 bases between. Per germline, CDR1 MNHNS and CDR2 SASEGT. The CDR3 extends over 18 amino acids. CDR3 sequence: CASSEKSHNRWSTDTQYF. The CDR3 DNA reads TGTGCCAGCAGTGAAAAGTCTCACAACAGGTGGTCCACAGATACGCAGTATTTT.

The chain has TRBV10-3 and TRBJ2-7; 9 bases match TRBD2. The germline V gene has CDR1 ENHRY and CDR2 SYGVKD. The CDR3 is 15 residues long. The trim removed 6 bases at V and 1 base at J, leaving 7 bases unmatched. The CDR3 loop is CAISGTSWGSYEQYF. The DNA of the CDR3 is TGTGCCATCAGCGGGACTAGCTGGGGGTCCTACGAGCAGTACTTC.

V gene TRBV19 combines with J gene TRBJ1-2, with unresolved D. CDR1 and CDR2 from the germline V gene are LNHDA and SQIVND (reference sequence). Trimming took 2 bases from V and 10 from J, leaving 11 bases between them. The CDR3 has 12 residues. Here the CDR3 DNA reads TGTGCCAGTAGTATATCCGAGGTGATCTACACCTTC. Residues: CASSISEVIYTF.

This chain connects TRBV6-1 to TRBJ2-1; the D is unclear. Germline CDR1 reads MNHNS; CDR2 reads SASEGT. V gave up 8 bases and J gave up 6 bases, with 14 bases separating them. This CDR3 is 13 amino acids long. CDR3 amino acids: CASALGPLNEQFF. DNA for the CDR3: TGTGCCAGCGCCCTTGGCCCTCTCAATGAGCAGTTCTTC.

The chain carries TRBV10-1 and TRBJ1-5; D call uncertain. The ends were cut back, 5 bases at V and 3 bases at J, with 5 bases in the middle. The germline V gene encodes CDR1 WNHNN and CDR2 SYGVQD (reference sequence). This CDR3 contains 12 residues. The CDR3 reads CASSSNNQPQHF. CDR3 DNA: TGCGCCAGCAGTTCCAACAATCAGCCCCAGCATTTT.

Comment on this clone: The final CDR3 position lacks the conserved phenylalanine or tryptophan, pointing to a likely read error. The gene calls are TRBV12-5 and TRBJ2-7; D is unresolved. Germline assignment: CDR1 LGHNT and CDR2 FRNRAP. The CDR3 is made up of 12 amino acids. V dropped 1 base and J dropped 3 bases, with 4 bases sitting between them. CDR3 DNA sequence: TGTGCTAGTGGTTTGGCCCACTACGAGCAGTACCTC. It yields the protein CASGLAHYEQYL.

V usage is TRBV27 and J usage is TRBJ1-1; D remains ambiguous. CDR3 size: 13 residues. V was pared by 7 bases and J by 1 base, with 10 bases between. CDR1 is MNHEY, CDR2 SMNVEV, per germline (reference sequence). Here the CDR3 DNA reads TGTGCCAGCAAGCCCATTGCGAACACTGAAGCTTTCTTT. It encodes CASKPIANTEAFF.

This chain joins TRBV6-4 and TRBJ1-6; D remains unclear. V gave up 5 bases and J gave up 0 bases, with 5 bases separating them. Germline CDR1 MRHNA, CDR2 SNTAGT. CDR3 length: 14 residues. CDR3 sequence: CASSSGSYNSPLHF. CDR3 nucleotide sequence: TGTGCCAGCAGTTCGGGCTCCTATAATTCACCCCTCCACTTT.

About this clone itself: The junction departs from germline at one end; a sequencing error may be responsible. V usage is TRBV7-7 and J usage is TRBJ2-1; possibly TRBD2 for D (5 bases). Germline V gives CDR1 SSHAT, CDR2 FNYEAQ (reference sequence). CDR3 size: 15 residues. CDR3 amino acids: CASSFRTEGYNEQFF. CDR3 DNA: TGTGCTAGCAGCTTTCGGACCGAGGGCTACAATGAGCAGTTCTTC.

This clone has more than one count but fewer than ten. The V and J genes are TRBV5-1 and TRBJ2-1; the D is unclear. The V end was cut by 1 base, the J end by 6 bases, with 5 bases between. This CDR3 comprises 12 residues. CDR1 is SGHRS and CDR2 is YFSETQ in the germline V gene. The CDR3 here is CASSLPSNEQFF. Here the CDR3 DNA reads TGCGCCAGCAGCTTGCCCAGCAATGAGCAGTTCTTC.

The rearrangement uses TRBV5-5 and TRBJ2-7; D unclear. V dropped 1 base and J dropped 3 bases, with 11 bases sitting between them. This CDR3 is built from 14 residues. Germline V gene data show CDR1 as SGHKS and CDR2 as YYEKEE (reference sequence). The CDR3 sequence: CASSLWAGIYEQYF. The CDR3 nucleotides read TGTGCCAGCAGCTTGTGGGCAGGAATCTACGAGCAGTACTTC.

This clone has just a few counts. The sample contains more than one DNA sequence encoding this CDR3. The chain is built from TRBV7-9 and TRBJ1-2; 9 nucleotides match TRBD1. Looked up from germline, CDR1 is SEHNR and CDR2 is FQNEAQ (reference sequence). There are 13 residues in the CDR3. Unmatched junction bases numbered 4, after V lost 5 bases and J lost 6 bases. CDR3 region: CASSPRDRDGYTF. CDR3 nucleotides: TGTGCCAGCAGCCCTCGGGACAGGGATGGCTACACCTTC.

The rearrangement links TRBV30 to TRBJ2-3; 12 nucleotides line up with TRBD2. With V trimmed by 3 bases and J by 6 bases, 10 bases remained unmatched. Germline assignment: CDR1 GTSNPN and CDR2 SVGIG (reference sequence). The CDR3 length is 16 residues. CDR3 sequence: CAWSVASGGGPDTQYF. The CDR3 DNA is TGTGCCTGGAGCGTAGCTAGCGGGGGGGGACCGGATACGCAGTATTTT.

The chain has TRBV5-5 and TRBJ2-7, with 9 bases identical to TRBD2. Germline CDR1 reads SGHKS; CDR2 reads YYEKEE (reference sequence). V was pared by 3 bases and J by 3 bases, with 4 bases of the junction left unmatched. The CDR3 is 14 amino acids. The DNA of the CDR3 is TGTGCCAGCAGCTGGGGACTAGCTGACTACGAGCAGTACTTC. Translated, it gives CASSWGLADYEQYF.

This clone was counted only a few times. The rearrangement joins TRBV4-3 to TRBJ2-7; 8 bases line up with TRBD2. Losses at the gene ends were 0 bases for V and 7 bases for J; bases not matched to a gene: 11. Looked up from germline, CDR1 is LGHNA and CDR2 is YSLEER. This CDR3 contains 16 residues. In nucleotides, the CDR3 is TGCGCCAGCAGCCAAGATCTCGGGGGGACTAGGGGGGAGCAGTACTTC. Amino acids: CASSQDLGGTRGEQYF.

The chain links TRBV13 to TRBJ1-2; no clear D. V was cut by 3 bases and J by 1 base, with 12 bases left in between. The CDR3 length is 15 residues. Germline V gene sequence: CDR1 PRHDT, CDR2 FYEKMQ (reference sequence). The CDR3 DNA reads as TGTGCCAGCAGCTTGCGAGGAGCCCTTAACTATGGCTACACCTTC. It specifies CASSLRGALNYGYTF.

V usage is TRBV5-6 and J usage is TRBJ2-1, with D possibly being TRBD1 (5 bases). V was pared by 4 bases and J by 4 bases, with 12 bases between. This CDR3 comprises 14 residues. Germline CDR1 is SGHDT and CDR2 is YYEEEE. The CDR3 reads CASSPWGSYNEQFF. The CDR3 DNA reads TGTGCCAGCAGCCCCTGGGGCAGTTACAATGAGCAGTTCTTC.

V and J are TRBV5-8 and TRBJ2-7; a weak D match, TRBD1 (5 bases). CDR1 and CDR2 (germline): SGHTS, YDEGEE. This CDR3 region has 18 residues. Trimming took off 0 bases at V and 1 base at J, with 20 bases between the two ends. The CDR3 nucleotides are TGTGCCAGCAGCTTGGCCCTAAGGGGCGAATTACTATCCTACGAGCAGTACTTC. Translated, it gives CASSLALRGELLSYEQYF.